This paragraph reports one T cell receptor beta chain. The data were obtained in a study of blood T cell repertoires in COVID-19. Looking at the study overall: Samples came from the United States, Italy and Spain, spanning acute and convalescent COVID-19.

In the source study's methods: Reference gene primer amplification gave nucleated cell count estimates. Profiled with immunoSEQ multiplex PCR; TCRdb holds only in-frame clones, not every one. V, J and clone size were drawn from that table, and D and trimming were deduced from the DNA. Among 200,000 to 250,000 clones listed, 88% were seen once. Germline values: CDR1 SGHVS, CDR2 FNYEAQ. Trimming at V came to 3 bases and at J to 4 bases, leaving 3 bases not matched to a gene. The CDR3 is made up of 15 amino acids. The rearrangement uses TRBV7-6 and TRBJ2-2, with 9 bases aligning to TRBD2. The specimen sequenced was peripheral blood. The clonotype was recovered from a man aged 65 to 85 with acute or convalescent COVID-19. Here the CDR3 reads CASSFQRGATGELFF. CDR3 nucleotide sequence: TGTGCCAGCAGCTTTCAGCGGGGGGCCACCGGGGAGCTGTTTTTT.